The 28 T cell receptor beta chains reported below all come from one sample, sequenced in a study of circulating CD8 cells and anti-PD-1 response in melanoma. The QIAseq Immune Repertoire TCR panel built the libraries from approximately 15 ng of total RNA. TCRdb reprocessed the reads with MiXCR, giving one entry per CDR3 protein. The sample has about 2,500 distinct CDR3 sequences, 6% to 7% seen once. Live CD3+CD8+TCRalphabeta+ cells were sorted into four subsets by PD-1 and/or TIGIT. Here the sequenced sample was CD8+ T cells from PBMCs, taken at baseline or after one month of anti-PD-1 therapy (not recorded which). These receptors all stem from a human donor with melanoma.

This clonotype is medium-sized. The genes are TRBV2 and TRBJ1-2, with D possibly matching TRBD1 (5 bases). Germline CDR1 SNHLY, CDR2 FYNNEI. The germline V and J ends were trimmed by 6 bases and 7 bases, with 18 bases remaining between them. This CDR3 is built from 14 residues. CDR3 loop: CASRGEGLRGGYTF. The CDR3 bases are TGTGCCAGCAGGGGCGAGGGGCTCCGGGGTGGCTACACCTTC.

This clonotype is deemed medium-sized. The junction differs from germline at one of its ends, possibly a read error. The CDR3 nucleotides read TGCGCCAGCAGCGAGATAAGACAGGGCACGCAGTATTTT. Its protein is CASSEIRQGTQYF. V is TRBV9 and J is TRBJ2-3, with 7 bases matching TRBD1. The germline V gene has CDR1 SGDLS and CDR2 YYNGEE. This CDR3 comprises 13 residues.

This clonotype appeared a few times. The chain combines TRBV19 with TRBJ2-7, with a weak D call TRBD1 (5 bases). Looked up from germline, CDR1 is LNHDA and CDR2 is SQIVND (reference sequence). This CDR3 is 12 amino acids long. V was shortened by 5 bases and J by 3 bases, with 8 bases between the two germline ends. The CDR3 bases are TGTGCCAGTAGTGCGGACAACTACGAGCAGTACTTC. Translation gives CASSADNYEQYF. Looking up the rest from reference TRBV19 and TRBJ2-7 gives the full variable domain: DGGITQSPKYLFRKEGQNVTLSCEQNLNHDAMYWYRQDPGQGLRLIYYSQIVNDFQKGDIAEGYSVSREKKESFPLTVTSAQKNPTAFYLCASSADNYEQYFGPGTRLTVT.

This clonotype is medium-sized by share. The chain joins TRBV27 to TRBJ1-4, with TRBD1 matching 9 bases. This CDR3 is 15 amino acids long. V gave up 4 bases and J gave up 5 bases; unmatched junction bases: 5. Per germline, CDR1 MNHEY and CDR2 SMNVEV (reference sequence). The DNA for the CDR3 is TGTGCCAGCAGTTCCTGGACAGGGGTGAATGAAAAACTGTTTTTT. This encodes CASSSWTGVNEKLFF.

This clonotype is categorized as medium-sized. This sequence joins TRBV2 and TRBJ2-1; 11 nucleotides line up with TRBD2. The CDR3 totals 14 residues. Germline V gene lookup returns CDR1 SNHLY and CDR2 FYNNEI. J was trimmed by 7 bases and V by 4 bases; bases with no gene match: 3. The CDR3 nucleotides read TGTGCCAGCAGTGGTAGCGGGGGGGTTAATGAGCAGTTCTTC. Its protein product is CASSGSGGVNEQFF.

In its sample, this clonotype ranks as medium-sized. This chain joins TRBV19 and TRBJ2-3; TRBD2 is a possible D gene (5 bases). CDR1 is LNHDA and CDR2 is SQIVND in the germline V gene (reference sequence). The V end lost 5 bases, the J end lost 3 bases, and 12 bases lay between the germline ends. The CDR3 totals 14 residues. The CDR3, as DNA: TGTGCCAGTAGTTTCCGGCGGGTAACAGATACGCAGTATTTT. It yields the protein CASSFRRVTDTQYF.

Relative to its sample, this clonotype is medium-sized. V and J are TRBV24-1 and TRBJ2-3; D remains unclear. Looked up from germline, CDR1 is KGHDR and CDR2 is SFDVKD. The length of the CDR3 is 13 residues. V lost 4 bases and J lost 0, with 4 bases in between. CDR3: CATSEFSTDTQYF. The CDR3 nucleotides read TGTGCCACCAGTGAGTTTAGCACAGATACGCAGTATTTT.

This clonotype is judged large. The V and J genes are TRBV5-4 and TRBJ2-5; TRBD2 aligns across 10 bases. The CDR3 is 15 residues long. The V gene's germline CDR1 is SGHNT and CDR2 YYREEE (reference sequence). V shed 3 bases, J shed 2 bases, and the junction held 4 bases outside the gene matches. CDR3 DNA sequence: TGTGCCAGCAGCTGGACTAGCGGTGCTCAAGAGACCCAGTACTTC. Translating gives CASSWTSGAQETQYF.

This clonotype is categorized as medium-sized. The V call is TRBV20-1, the J call TRBJ2-1, with D possibly called TRBD1 or TRBD2 (5 bases each). Germline V gene data show CDR1 as DFQATT and CDR2 as SNEGSKA (reference sequence). The CDR3 is 14 amino acids. With 5 bases removed from V and 3 bases from J, the gap between germline ends came to 14 bases. The CDR3 DNA follows: TGCAGTGCTCCCCGGGACCGGGACTACAATGAGCAGTTCTTC. Translating it yields CSAPRDRDYNEQFF.

By sample share, this clonotype is medium-sized (0.01 to 0.1%). The chain is built from TRBV20-1 and TRBJ2-2; weak D call: TRBD2 (6 bases). Germline V lookup: CDR1 DFQATT, CDR2 SNEGSKA (reference sequence). The length of the CDR3 is 16 residues. V dropped 0 bases and J dropped 1 base, with 12 bases sitting between them. The chain's CDR3 is CSARDPRGMNTGELFF. Here the CDR3 DNA reads TGCAGTGCTAGAGATCCCCGGGGGATGAACACCGGGGAGCTGTTTTTT.

This clonotype is labeled medium-sized (0.01 to 0.1%). The chain carries TRBV27 and TRBJ2-7, with 7 bases matching TRBD1. After removal of 5 bases from V and 2 bases from J, the junction contained 3 bases not matched to a gene. Germline-derived CDR1 and CDR2 are MNHEY and SMNVEV (reference sequence). The CDR3 has 13 amino acids. CDR3 sequence reads: CASSRDSTYEQYF. DNA for the CDR3: TGTGCCAGCAGTAGGGACAGCACCTACGAGCAGTACTTC.

In its sample, this clonotype is medium-sized (0.01 to 0.1%). The V call is TRBV28, the J call TRBJ2-3, with 8 bases identical to TRBD2. Germline V CDR1 and CDR2: MDHEN, SYDVKM. Trimming took 7 bases from V and 6 from J; bases not matched to a gene: 12. This CDR3 is 15 amino acids long. The CDR3 nucleotides are TGTGCCAGCACCCTCGGGGGGGGCGCCGGGGATACGCAGTATTTT. Its translation is CASTLGGGAGDTQYF. The whole variable domain, remainder taken from reference TRBV28 and TRBJ2-3, is DVKVTQSSRYLVKRTGEKVFLECVQDMDHENMFWYRQDPGLGLRLIYFSYDVKMKEKGDIPEGYSVSREKKERFSLILESASTNQTSMYLCASTLGGGAGDTQYFGPGTRLTVL.

Note on this clonotype: Germline is not matched at one junction end, which may reflect a read error. The chain has TRBV19 and TRBJ2-7; D possibly matches TRBD1 or TRBD2 (5 bases each). CDR3 length equals 15 residues. Germline loops: CDR1 LNHDA, CDR2 SQIVND (reference sequence). The CDR3 DNA reads as TGTGCCAGTAGTCTCGCACGGGACGGTACCTACGAGCGGTACTTC. It translates to CASSLARDGTYERYF.

By proportion, this clonotype is medium-sized. The chain is built from TRBV28 and TRBJ1-3; unclear D gene. Germline-derived CDR1 and CDR2 are MDHEN and SYDVKM. The V gene lost 5 bases and the J gene lost 0 bases, with 5 bases spanning the gap. The CDR3 totals 13 residues. CDR3 nucleotides: TGTGCCAGCAGTATTAGCTCTGGAAACACCATATATTTT. This sequence encodes CASSISSGNTIYF.

This clonotype qualifies as medium-sized (0.01 to 0.1%). V is TRBV19 and J is TRBJ1-2, with D tentatively TRBD1 (5 bases). This CDR3 is 16 amino acids long. Germline V lookup: CDR1 LNHDA, CDR2 SQIVND (reference sequence). Trimming removed 1 base from V and 5 bases from J, with 17 bases in between. The CDR3 region has the DNA TGTGCCAGTAGTATAGCCGGGCAGGGAGAAATTTATGGCTACACCTTC. This translates into CASSIAGQGEIYGYTF.

This clonotype is classed as medium-sized. This chain connects TRBV12-5 to TRBJ2-1, with D possibly matching TRBD2 (5 bases). Trimming left V 3 bases short and J 13 bases short, with 13 bases between. This CDR3 comprises 12 residues. CDR1 LGHNT and CDR2 FRNRAP come from the germline V gene. The CDR3 coding sequence is TGTGCTAGTGGTTTTGTCGGGAACAATCAGTTCTTC. Encoded protein: CASGFVGNNQFF.

The table lists this clonotype with a few counts. The genes are TRBV5-6 and TRBJ2-7; D gene ambiguous. V was cut by 4 bases and J by 4 bases, with 6 bases left in between. This CDR3 contains 11 residues. Germline V CDR1 and CDR2: SGHDT, YYEEEE. As DNA, the CDR3 is TGTGCCAGCAGCGTACAGTACGAGCAGTACTTC. Protein: CASSVQYEQYF.

This clonotype is medium-sized. The chain recombines TRBV19 with TRBJ2-6; D remains ambiguous. The germline CDR1 and CDR2 sequences are LNHDA and SQIVND (reference sequence). This CDR3 is 14 amino acids long. V dropped 5 bases and J dropped 2 bases, with 7 bases sitting between them. CDR3 loop: CASSEGPGANVLTF. The CDR3 DNA reads as TGTGCCAGTAGTGAAGGGCCTGGGGCCAACGTCCTGACTTTC.

By share, this clonotype counts as large. J is TRBJ2-3 and V is TRBV20-1; no definite D call. The CDR3 runs 12 residues. Trimming removed 2 bases from V and 9 bases from J, with 12 bases in between. Germline lookup yields CDR1 DFQATT and CDR2 SNEGSKA (reference sequence). CDR3 in DNA: TGCAGTGCTAGATCTCCTAGTCGCACGCAGTATTTT. Its translation: CSARSPSRTQYF.

This clonotype is categorized as medium-sized. This chain links TRBV19 with TRBJ1-1, with a weak D call TRBD1 (6 bases). Trimming removed 7 bases at V and 6 bases at J, with 15 bases between. Germline CDR1 reads LNHDA; CDR2 reads SQIVND (reference sequence). The CDR3 consists of 13 residues. The CDR3 region is CASTKTGAAEAFF. The CDR3 bases are TGTGCCAGTACCAAGACAGGCGCGGCTGAAGCTTTCTTT.

A few counts support this clonotype. V and J are TRBV19 and TRBJ2-1; 10 nucleotides agree with TRBD2. Trimming at V came to 5 bases and at J to 3 bases, leaving 10 bases not matched to a gene. Germline lookup yields CDR1 LNHDA and CDR2 SQIVND (reference sequence). CDR3 length: 17 residues. The CDR3 DNA reads as TGTGCCAGTAGTCCCCCCGGACTAGCGGATCGCTACAATGAGCAGTTCTTC. This translates into CASSPPGLADRYNEQFF.

About this clonotype: A much more abundant neighbour one base away suggests this may be a read error. The V call is TRBV19, the J call TRBJ1-1; D is possibly TRBD1 (6 bases). Between the trimmed V and J ends, which lost 3 bases and 1 base, there was a span of 6 bases. The CDR3 runs 13 residues. CDR1 and CDR2 (germline): LNHDA, SQIVND (reference sequence). This CDR3 reads CASSMTGNTEAFF. As DNA, the CDR3 is TGTGCCAGTAGTATGACAGGGAACACTGAAGCTTTCTTT.

This clonotype is medium-sized. The rearrangement uses TRBV19 and TRBJ1-5; the D gene is possibly TRBD1 (5 bases). Trimming cost V 8 bases and J 0 bases, with 11 bases left between them. The germline CDR1 and CDR2 sequences are LNHDA and SQIVND (reference sequence). The CDR3 runs 14 residues. The CDR3 loop is CASRDGYSNQPQHF. CDR3 nucleotide sequence: TGTGCCAGTCGGGACGGATATAGCAATCAGCCCCAGCATTTT.

On this clonotype: Just one base apart from a much larger clone, this may be a read error. This sequence joins TRBV27 and TRBJ2-1; D ambiguous. The CDR3 contains 13 residues. Germline V gene data show CDR1 as MNHEY and CDR2 as SMNVEV (reference sequence). CDR3 loop: CASSSSSYNELFF. As DNA, the CDR3 is TGTGCCAGCAGCAGCAGCTCCTACAATGAGCTGTTCTTC.

In this sample, this clonotype is medium-sized. The chain couples TRBV19 to TRBJ2-7, with D perhaps matching TRBD1 (5 bases). With 3 bases removed from V and 5 bases from J, the gap between germline ends came to 14 bases. The V gene's germline CDR1 is LNHDA and CDR2 SQIVND (reference sequence). The CDR3 has 14 amino acids. The CDR3 is CASSIGARANEQYF. The CDR3 DNA sequence: TGTGCCAGTAGTATTGGCGCCAGGGCCAACGAGCAGTACTTC.

This clonotype is classed as medium-sized. This chain joins TRBV24-1 and TRBJ2-3, with 8 bases identical to TRBD2. Germline CDR1 is KGHDR and CDR2 is SFDVKD. The CDR3 is made up of 16 amino acids. The trim removed 2 bases at V and 2 bases at J, leaving 5 bases unmatched. The CDR3 DNA follows: TGTGCCACCAGTGATTCCCGCGGGGGGCCCACAGATACGCAGTATTTT. As protein: CATSDSRGGPTDTQYF.

By share, this clonotype counts as medium-sized. V is TRBV27 and J is TRBJ1-6; D is possibly TRBD1 (5 bases). This CDR3 has 19 amino acids. V was clipped by 6 bases and J by 5 bases, with 26 bases between them. Germline V gives CDR1 MNHEY, CDR2 SMNVEV (reference sequence). CDR3 DNA sequence: TGTGCCAGCAGGACCTCAGGGATCCTCCAGGGACTCAATAATTCACCCCTCCACTTT. Its translation is CASRTSGILQGLNNSPLHF.

This clonotype is categorized as medium-sized. The genes are TRBV23-1 and TRBJ2-4, with 7 bases matching TRBD1. TRBV23-1 is an ORF; its function is uncertain. V was pared by 6 bases and J by 8 bases, with 7 bases of the junction left unmatched. The CDR3 is 13 amino acids. CDR3 nucleotide sequence: TGCGCCAGCAGCCGACTGGGACAGTACATTCAGTACTTC. This sequence encodes CASSRLGQYIQYF.